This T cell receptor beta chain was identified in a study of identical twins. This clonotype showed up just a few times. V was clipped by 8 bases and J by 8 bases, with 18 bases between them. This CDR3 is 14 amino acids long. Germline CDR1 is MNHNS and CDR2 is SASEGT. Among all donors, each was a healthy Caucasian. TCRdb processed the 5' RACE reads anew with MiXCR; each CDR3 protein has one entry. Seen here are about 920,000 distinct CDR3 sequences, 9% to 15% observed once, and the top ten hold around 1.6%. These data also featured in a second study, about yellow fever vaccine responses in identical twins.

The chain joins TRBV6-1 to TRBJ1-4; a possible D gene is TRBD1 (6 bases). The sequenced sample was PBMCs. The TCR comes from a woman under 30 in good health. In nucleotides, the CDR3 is TGTGCCAGCGCCGCCGGGGGGCCAGAAGAAAAACTGTTTTTT. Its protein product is CASAAGGPEEKLFF.